These 15 T cell receptor beta chains share one sample of origin, sequenced in a study of radiation and T cells in renal cell carcinoma. Profiling relied on immunoSEQ multiplex PCR, and the TCRdb table lists in-frame clones only, not all of them. This sample has approximately 150,000 clones, with 86% found just once. As to time point: blood 4 weeks post-SBRT, at nephrectomy. Indicated treatment: 15 Gy SBRT to primary tumor, nephrectomy 4 weeks later. The sample consisted of blood, taken from a patient whose treatment included radiotherapy and nephrectomy. These receptors all come from a woman aged 50 to 60 with renal cell carcinoma.

This rearrangement joins TRBV27 to TRBJ1-4; perhaps TRBD1 as D (5 bases). The germline CDR1 and CDR2 sequences are MNHEY and SMNVEV (reference sequence). The CDR3 totals 16 residues. Trimming pared 0 bases from V and 7 bases from J, leaving 15 bases between. For the CDR3, the DNA is TGTGCCAGCAGTTTATCGATAGATTGGCAGGGTGAAAAACTGTTTTTT. Protein: CASSLSIDWQGEKLFF.

The sample holds one count of this clone. As DNA, the CDR3 is TGCGCCAGCAGCCCGGGACAGCGGGGTAATCGCCTCCACTTT. Translating gives CASSPGQRGNRLHF. The chain couples TRBV4-3 to TRBJ1-6, with 7 bases matching TRBD1. V dropped 4 bases and J dropped 15; count of bases not matched to a gene: 12. The CDR3 totals 14 residues. Germline V lookup: CDR1 LGHNA, CDR2 YSLEER.

The chain joins TRBV6-5 to TRBJ1-5; a weak D match, TRBD1 (5 bases). The CDR3 is made up of 15 amino acids. Germline CDR1 MNHEY, CDR2 SVGAGI. V lost 2 bases to trimming and J lost 2 bases, with 10 bases between them. CDR3 residues: CASSYGQGGNQPQHF. CDR3 coding DNA: TGTGCCAGCAGTTACGGGCAGGGCGGCAATCAGCCCCAGCATTTT.

This clone has a handful of counts. CDR3 in amino acids: CAISGVGGAGTGELFF. CDR3 coding DNA: TGTGCCATCAGTGGCGTGGGCGGGGCGGGGACCGGGGAGCTGTTTTTT. V and J are TRBV10-3 and TRBJ2-2; maybe TRBD2 (6 bases). V lost 4 bases, J lost 5 bases, and 17 bases lay in between. CDR1 is ENHRY and CDR2 is SYGVKD in the germline V gene. CDR3 length equals 16 residues.

This chain links TRBV28 with TRBJ2-3; D could derive from TRBD1 or TRBD2 (5 bases each). In germline, CDR1 is MDHEN, CDR2 SYDVKM. This CDR3 is built from 13 residues. The germline V and J ends were trimmed by 8 bases and 3 bases, with 12 bases remaining between them. CDR3 residues: CASLDGATDTQYF. The CDR3 DNA reads TGTGCCAGCCTCGACGGGGCGACAGATACGCAGTATTTT.

The CDR3 protein is CASSVGPSGRDTQYF. Written as DNA, the CDR3 is TGCGCCAGCAGTGTCGGGCCTAGCGGGAGGGATACGCAGTATTTT. The chain employs TRBV10-2 and TRBJ2-3; 11 positions agree with TRBD2. CDR3 length: 15 amino acids. The germline CDR1 and CDR2 sequences are WSHSY and SAAADI. The ends lost 4 bases at V and 6 bases at J; junction bases unmatched: 6.

The V and J genes are TRBV4-3 and TRBJ2-2, with D perhaps TRBD2 (6 bases). Germline assignment: CDR1 LGHNA and CDR2 YSLEER. Trimming pared 6 bases from V and 3 bases from J, leaving 8 bases between. This CDR3 is 13 amino acids long. CDR3 DNA sequence: TGCGCCAGCAGTGGGGGGTACACCGGGGAGCTGTTTTTT. This gives the protein CASSGGYTGELFF.

For this clone: The same CDR3 also results from other DNA sequences found in this sample. This sequence joins TRBV19 and TRBJ1-1; D is unclear. The V end lost 4 bases, the J end lost 4 bases, and 7 bases lay between the germline ends. The CDR3 is 12 amino acids. Germline V gives CDR1 LNHDA, CDR2 SQIVND (reference sequence). The CDR3 DNA reads as TGTGCCAGTAGTACGGAGGGCACTGAAGCTTTCTTT. Amino acid sequence: CASSTEGTEAFF.

The genes are TRBV20-1 and TRBJ2-5; no clear D gene. This CDR3 comprises 11 residues. V gave up 0 bases and J gave up 5 bases, with 4 bases separating them. In germline, CDR1 is DFQATT, CDR2 SNEGSKA (reference sequence). In DNA, the CDR3 is TGCAGTGCTAGAGAGGGGGAGACCCAGTACTTC. Its translation is CSAREGETQYF.

This clone is a singleton in its sample. The V call is TRBV7-9, the J call TRBJ1-2, with 7 nucleotides matching TRBD1. V gave up 5 bases and J gave up 8 bases; unmatched junction bases: 14. The CDR3 sequence is 15 residues long. CDR1 is SEHNR, CDR2 FQNEAQ, per germline (reference sequence). In DNA, the CDR3 is TGTGCCAGCAGCCGCCCGCAGGACAGGCGATACGGCTACACCTTC. Translated, it gives CASSRPQDRRYGYTF.

This rearrangement joins TRBV6-6 to TRBJ2-3; D call uncertain. Germline-derived CDR1 and CDR2 are MNHNY and SVGAGI (reference sequence). The CDR3 length is 11 residues. Trimming took off 8 bases at V and 6 bases at J, with 9 bases between the two ends. CDR3 residues: CASRIGDTQYF. DNA for the CDR3: TGTGCCAGCCGGATAGGGGATACGCAGTATTTT.

The V gene is TRBV5-6, the J gene TRBJ2-5; no firm D call. Germline V gene data show CDR1 as SGHDT and CDR2 as YYEEEE. Between the trimmed V and J ends, which lost 0 bases and 5 bases, there was a span of 17 bases. This CDR3 has 16 residues. For the CDR3, the DNA is TGTGCCAGCAGCTTGGGGAAGCGAGGTCCCCGGGAGACCCAGTACTTC. This encodes CASSLGKRGPRETQYF.

V gene TRBV27 combines with J gene TRBJ2-3; either TRBD1 or TRBD2 may supply D (5 bases each). Trimming shortened V by 6 bases and J by 2 bases, and 12 bases separated the two germline ends. Germline assignment: CDR1 MNHEY and CDR2 SMNVEV (reference sequence). This CDR3 contains 14 residues. CDR3 sequence reads: CASRRDAYTDTQYF. The CDR3 DNA follows: TGTGCCAGCAGACGGGACGCCTACACAGATACGCAGTATTTT.

V and J are TRBV28 and TRBJ2-1; 11 nucleotides match TRBD2. CDR3 size: 15 residues. Germline CDR1 reads MDHEN; CDR2 reads SYDVKM. V trimming: 5 bases; J trimming: 3 bases; junction bases outside the gene matches: 3. The CDR3 bases are TGTGCCAGCAGTACCGGGACTAGCGGCTACAATGAGCAGTTCTTC. It encodes CASSTGTSGYNEQFF.

The J gene is TRBJ2-7, the V gene TRBV4-1; D possibly uses TRBD1 or TRBD2 (5 bases each). CDR1 is MGHRA and CDR2 is YSYEKL in the germline V gene. V was shortened by 3 bases and J by 3 bases, with 9 bases between the two germline ends. The CDR3 runs to 13 residues. CDR3: CASSQGRYYEQYF. CDR3 DNA sequence: TGCGCCAGCAGCCAGGGACGGTACTACGAGCAGTACTTC.